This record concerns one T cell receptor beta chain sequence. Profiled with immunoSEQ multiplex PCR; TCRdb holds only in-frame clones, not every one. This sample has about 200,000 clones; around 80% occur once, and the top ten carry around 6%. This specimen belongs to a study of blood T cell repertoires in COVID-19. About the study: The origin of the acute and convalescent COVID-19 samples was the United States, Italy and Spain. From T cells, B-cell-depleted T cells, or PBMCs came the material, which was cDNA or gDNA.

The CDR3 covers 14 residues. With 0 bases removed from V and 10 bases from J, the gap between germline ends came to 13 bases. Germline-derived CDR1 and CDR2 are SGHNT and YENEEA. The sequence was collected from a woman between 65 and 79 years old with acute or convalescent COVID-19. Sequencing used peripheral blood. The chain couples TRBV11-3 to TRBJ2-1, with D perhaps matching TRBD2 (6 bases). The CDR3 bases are TGTGCCAGCAGCTTAGATCCTAAGGCGGGGGAGCAGTTCTTC. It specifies CASSLDPKAGEQFF.